The TCR beta chain under discussion was sequenced for a study of T cell clonality in common variable immunodeficiency. Findings and limits, study-wide: Fewer deletions and N-nucleotide insertions were reportedly seen in common variable immunodeficiency TCR beta sequences. T cell subpopulation sequencing would be needed to explain CVID clonality. CVID patient heterogeneity limited repertoire-clinical complication correlations. Shared TCRbeta clones were fewer between CVID subjects than controls.

Produced via immunoSEQ multiplex PCR; TCRdb's table is partial and in-frame only. The repertoire yields some 53,000 clones, none seen only once; the top ten contain 3% to 3.5%. There are many counts of this clone. Its antigen is still unknown. The clonotype was recovered from a person between 18 and 75 years old in good health. The sequenced sample consisted of peripheral blood mononuclear cells.

Here the CDR3 reads CASSLASGSAYEQYF. The covered CDR3 bases are TGTGCCAGCAGCTTAGCAAGCGGGAGCGCCTACGAG. This chain links TRBV7-6 with TRBJ2-7, with 8 bases fitting TRBD2. Read data end 3 residues before the CDR3 end; the end is taken from the germline J gene. CDR1 SGHVS and CDR2 FNYEAQ come from the germline V gene. CDR3 length: 15 residues. After removal of 0 bases from V and 2 bases from J, the junction contained 3 bases not matched to a gene.